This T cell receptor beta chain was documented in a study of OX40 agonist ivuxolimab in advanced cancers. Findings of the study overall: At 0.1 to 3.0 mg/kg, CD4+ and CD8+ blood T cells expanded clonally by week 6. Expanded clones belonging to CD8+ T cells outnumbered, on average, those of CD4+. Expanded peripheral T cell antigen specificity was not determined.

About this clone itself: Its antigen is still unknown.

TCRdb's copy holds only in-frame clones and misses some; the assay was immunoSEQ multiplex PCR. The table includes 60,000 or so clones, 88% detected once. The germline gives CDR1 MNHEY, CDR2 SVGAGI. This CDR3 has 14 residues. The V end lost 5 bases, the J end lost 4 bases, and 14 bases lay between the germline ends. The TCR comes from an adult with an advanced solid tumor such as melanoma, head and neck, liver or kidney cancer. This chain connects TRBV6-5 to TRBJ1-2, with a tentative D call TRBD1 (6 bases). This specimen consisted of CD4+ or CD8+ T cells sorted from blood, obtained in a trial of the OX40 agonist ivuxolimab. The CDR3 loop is CASSPGAGVYGYTF. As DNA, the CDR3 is TGTGCCAGCAGTCCAGGGGCAGGGGTCTATGGCTACACCTTC.